The clone carrying this T cell receptor beta chain was detected many times. Its antigen is undetermined. CDR1 is MNHEY and CDR2 is SMNVEV in the germline V gene (reference sequence). This CDR3 has 14 amino acids. Between the trimmed V and J ends, which lost 3 bases and 1 base, there was a span of 9 bases. How the authors handled the data: A per-sample median of about 94,000 TCRs was observed, with counts ranging from roughly 23,224 to 700,000. Via MiXCR, TCRdb re-called the RACE reads, giving one row per CDR3 protein. Clone size and V and J calls follow TCRdb, not the original study. The sample comprises over 300,000 distinct CDR3 sequences, approximately 5.1% of which are singletons, and around 2.6% rests with the top ten. This sample was included in a study of human T cells and chemical hapten exposure. Study context: The sensitizer, 2% DPC, was used on approximately 2 cm by approximately 2 cm of upper inner arm skin. Patients' scalps got diphenylcyclopropenone weekly throughout the approximately 25-week study. General study findings and limits: TCRs above 1 in 1000 frequency did not change with DPC sensitization.

Time point given: pre-sensitization, week 0. Treatment indicated: therapeutic diphenylcyclopropenone sensitization with weekly scalp DPC. The chain couples TRBV27 to TRBJ1-1, with D unresolved. The receptor was derived from a woman in her fifties or sixties with alopecia areata. Some clones in this sample may be carry-over from other donors' samples. Sequenced here: whole blood, sampled in connection with sensitization to the hapten diphenylcyclopropenone (DPC). CDR3 amino acids: CASSLAGKNTEAFF. The CDR3 nucleotides read TGTGCCAGCAGTTTGGCGGGAAAGAACACTGAAGCTTTCTTT.